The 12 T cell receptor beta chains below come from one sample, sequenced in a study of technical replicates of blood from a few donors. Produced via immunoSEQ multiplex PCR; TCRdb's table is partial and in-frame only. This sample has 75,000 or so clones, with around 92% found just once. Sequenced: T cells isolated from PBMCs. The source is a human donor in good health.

The CDR3 bases are TGCGCCAGCAGCCAAGGACTTTTGGACGAGCAGTACTTC. Translating gives CASSQGLLDEQYF. The chain employs TRBV4-1 and TRBJ2-7, with no clear D. V lost 1 base and J 5 bases, leaving 9 bases between the germline ends. This CDR3 region has 13 residues. Per germline, CDR1 MGHRA and CDR2 YSYEKL.

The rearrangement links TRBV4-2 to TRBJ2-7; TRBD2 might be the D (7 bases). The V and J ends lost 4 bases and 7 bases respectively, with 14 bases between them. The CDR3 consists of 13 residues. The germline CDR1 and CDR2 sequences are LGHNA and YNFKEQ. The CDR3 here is CASSLGGGDEQYF. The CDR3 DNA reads TGTGCCAGCAGCCTGGGCGGGGGCGATGAGCAGTACTTC.

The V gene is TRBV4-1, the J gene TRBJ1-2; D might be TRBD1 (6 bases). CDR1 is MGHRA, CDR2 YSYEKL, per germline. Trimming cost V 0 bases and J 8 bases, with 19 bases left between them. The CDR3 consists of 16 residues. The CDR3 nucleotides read TGCGCCAGCAGCCAAGATCTAGGTCGGGGGGCGGTGGGCTACACCTTC. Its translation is CASSQDLGRGAVGYTF.

The CDR3: CASKETGGMYTEAFF. The CDR3 nucleotides are TGCGCCAGCAAGGAGACAGGGGGTATGTACACTGAAGCTTTCTTT. The chain uses TRBV5-1 and TRBJ1-1, with TRBD1 identical over 9 bases. V dropped 6 bases and J dropped 3; count of bases not matched to a gene: 9. Germline V CDR1 and CDR2: SGHRS, YFSETQ. CDR3 length: 15 residues. The variable domain in full, completed from reference TRBV5-1 and TRBJ1-1, reads KAGVTQTPRYLIKTRGQQVTLSCSPISGHRSVSWYQQTPGQGLQFLFEYFSETQRNKGNFPGRFSGRQFSNSRSEMNVSTLELGDSALYLCASKETGGMYTEAFFGQGTRLTVV.

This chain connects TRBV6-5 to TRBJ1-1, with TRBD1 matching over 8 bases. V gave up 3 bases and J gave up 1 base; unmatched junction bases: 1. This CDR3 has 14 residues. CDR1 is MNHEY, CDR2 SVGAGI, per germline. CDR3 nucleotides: TGTGCCAGCAGTTATGACAGGGGGAACACTGAAGCTTTCTTT. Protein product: CASSYDRGNTEAFF.

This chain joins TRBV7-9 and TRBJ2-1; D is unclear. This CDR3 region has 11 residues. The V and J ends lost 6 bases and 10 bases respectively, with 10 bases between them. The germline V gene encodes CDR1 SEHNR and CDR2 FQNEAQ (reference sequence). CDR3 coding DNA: TGTGCCAGCAGTCAAAATCTAGAGCAGTTCTTC. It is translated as CASSQNLEQFF.

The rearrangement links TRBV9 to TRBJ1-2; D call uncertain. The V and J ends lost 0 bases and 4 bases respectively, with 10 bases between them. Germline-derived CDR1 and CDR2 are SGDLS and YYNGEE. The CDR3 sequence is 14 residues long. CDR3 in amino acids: CASSVDSVSYGYTF. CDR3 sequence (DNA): TGTGCCAGCAGCGTAGACTCCGTCTCCTATGGCTACACCTTC.

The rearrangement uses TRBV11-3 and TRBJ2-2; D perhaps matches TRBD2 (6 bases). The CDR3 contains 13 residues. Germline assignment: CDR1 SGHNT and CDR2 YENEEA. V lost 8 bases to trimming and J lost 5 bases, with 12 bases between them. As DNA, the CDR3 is TGTGCCAGCGTCGAGGGGAGGACCGGGGAGCTGTTTTTT. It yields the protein CASVEGRTGELFF. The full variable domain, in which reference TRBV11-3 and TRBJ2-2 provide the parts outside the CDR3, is EAGVVQSPRYKIIEKKQPVAFWCNPISGHNTLYWYLQNLGQGPELLIRYENEEAVDDSQLPKDRFSAERLKGVDSTLKIQPAELGDSAVYLCASVEGRTGELFFGEGSRLTVL.

The CDR3: CASSLTREAGNTIYF. The DNA for the CDR3 is TGTGCCAGCAGCTTAACCAGGGAAGCTGGAAACACCATATATTTT. J is TRBJ1-3 and V is TRBV7-8; maybe TRBD1 (5 bases). The length of the CDR3 is 15 residues. V was cut by 2 bases and J by 2 bases, with 10 bases left in between. Per the germline V gene, CDR1 is SGHVS and CDR2 is FQNEAQ.

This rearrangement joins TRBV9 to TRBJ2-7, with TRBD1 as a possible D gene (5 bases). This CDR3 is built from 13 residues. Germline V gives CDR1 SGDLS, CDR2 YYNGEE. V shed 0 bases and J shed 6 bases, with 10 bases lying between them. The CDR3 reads CASSVGSRAEQYF. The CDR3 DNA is TGTGCCAGCAGCGTAGGTTCCAGGGCCGAGCAGTACTTC.

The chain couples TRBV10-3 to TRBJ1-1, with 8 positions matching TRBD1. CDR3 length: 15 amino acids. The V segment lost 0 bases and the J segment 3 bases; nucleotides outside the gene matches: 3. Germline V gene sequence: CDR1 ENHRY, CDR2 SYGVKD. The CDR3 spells CAISESRDRHTEAFF. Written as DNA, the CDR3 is TGTGCCATCAGTGAGTCTAGGGACAGGCACACTGAAGCTTTCTTT.

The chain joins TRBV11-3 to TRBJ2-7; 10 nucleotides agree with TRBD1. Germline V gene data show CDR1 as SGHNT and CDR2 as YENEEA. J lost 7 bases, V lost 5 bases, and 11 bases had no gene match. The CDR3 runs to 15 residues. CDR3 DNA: TGTGCCAGCAGCCCACCAACTCGGACAGGGGGGGAGCAGTACTTC. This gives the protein CASSPPTRTGGEQYF.